This TCR beta chain was obtained from a study of early T cells in non-severe SARS-CoV-2 infection (dated by TCRdb to about 2021). About the full investigation: Bulk RNA from unsorted whole blood was used for TCR sequencing, so alpha and beta chains could not be paired. Overall study results and their limits: Matching against VDJdb was skewed toward anti-spike CD8 responses, likely underestimated virus-specific expansions, and missed private and CD4 specificities.

Libraries were made using 5' RACE. Sequencing relied on a NextSeq 500. To correct for sequencing error and PCR bias, the TCR library protocol tagged individual cDNA molecules with unique molecular identifiers. Both TCR alpha and beta chains were sequenced, and tight co-correlation was observed between alpha and beta sequence abundances in each sample. Concerning the study's data processing: Decombinator V4 was used to annotate the V gene, J gene and CDR3 of the TCR sequences. Expanded TCRs were defined as changing significantly between any two time points under a Poisson model with p below 0.0001. TCR abundances were normalised to the total number of TCRs sequenced in each sample and reported as counts per million. TRAV1-2 paired with TRAJ12, TRAJ20 or TRAJ33 defined MAIT TCRs, while TRAV10 paired with TRAJ18 defined iNKT TCRs. VDJdb, accessed 1 November 2021, was searched for CMV, EBV and SARS-CoV-2 annotated TCRs, excluding TCRs annotated for multiple antigens. The public reads were reanalyzed by TCRdb: fastp trimming at Q25, MiXCR alignment, in-frame beta chains only. Each entry is one CDR3 protein sequence, shown with its most common DNA and genes. TCRdb's processing, not the authors', yielded these V and J calls. This sample comprises about 56,000 distinct CDR3 sequences, over 13% of them detected only once. The ten largest clones represent roughly 4.3% of the sample.

Set within a cohort of healthcare workers in London, UK, this nested case-control study involved weekly PCR testing of nasopharyngeal swabs along with blood sampling. Between 23 and 31 March 2020, the week of the UK lockdown, healthcare workers were enrolled and then followed up weekly for as long as 16 weeks. A note on this clonotype: Which antigen it targets is not known. The sample holds no much larger clone one base away, and base qualities are not on file.

As encoded in the germline V gene (reference sequence), CDR1 is SEHNR while CDR2 is FQNEAQ. Relative to germline, V is 5 bases shorter and J is 5 bases shorter, with 16 bases between their ends. Inclusive of the bounding cysteine and phenylalanine, the CDR3 is 15 residues long. Only the CDR3 part of the read is kept: 45 bases, read in frame from the first base. The chain is assembled from TRBV7-9 and TRBJ2-1; 6 matching bases give a weak D call of TRBD2. Sample: whole blood, taken at baseline. The TCR originated in an adult who was a healthcare worker with PCR-confirmed SARS-CoV-2 infection or an uninfected control (not recorded which). The DNA reads as follows: TGTGCCAGCAGCCGACCCGGGACTCTCCACAATGAGCAGTTCTTC. Its amino acids are CASSRPGTLHNEQFF.